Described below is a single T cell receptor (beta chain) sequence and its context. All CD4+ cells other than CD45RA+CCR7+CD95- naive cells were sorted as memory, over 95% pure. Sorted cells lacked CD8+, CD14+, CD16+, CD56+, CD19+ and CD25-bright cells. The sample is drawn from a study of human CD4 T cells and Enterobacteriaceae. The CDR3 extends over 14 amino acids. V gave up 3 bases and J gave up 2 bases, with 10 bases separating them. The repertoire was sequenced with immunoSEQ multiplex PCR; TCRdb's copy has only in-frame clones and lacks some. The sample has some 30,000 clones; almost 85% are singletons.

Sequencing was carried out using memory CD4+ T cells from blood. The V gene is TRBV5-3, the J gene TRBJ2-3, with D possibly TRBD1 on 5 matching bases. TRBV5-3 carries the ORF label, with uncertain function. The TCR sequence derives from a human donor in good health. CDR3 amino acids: CARSSQVFTDTQYF. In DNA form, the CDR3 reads TGTGCCAGAAGCTCACAGGTTTTCACAGATACGCAGTATTTT.